This entry lists 25 T cell receptor beta chains sequenced from one sample in a study of beta chain features in type 1 diabetes. Points from the study as a whole: A moderate, significant TCRB CDR3 shortening appeared in type 1 diabetes across four CD4+ subsets.

Their antigen targets remain unknown. The sequenced template was cDNA made from the entire isolated RNA. Profiled with immunoSEQ multiplex PCR; TCRdb holds only in-frame clones, not every one. There are around 650,000 clones in the sample; around 12% occur only once, and more than 0.1% lies in the top ten. Sequenced: naive CD4+ T cells from blood. The receptors were sampled from a man in his thirties or forties with type 1 diabetes.

This clone has more than one count but fewer than ten. This chain uses TRBV29-1 with TRBJ1-2; D is uncertain. The CDR3 loop spans 11 amino acids. V lost 4 bases to trimming and J lost 3 bases, with 6 bases between them. Germline CDR1 reads SQVTM; CDR2 reads ANQGSEA. CDR3 DNA: TGCAGCGTTGTACAGCACTATGGCTACACCTTC. Translating it yields CSVVQHYGYTF.

The V gene is TRBV9, the J gene TRBJ2-1; 8 bases agree with TRBD1. The V and J ends lost 2 bases and 8 bases, in that order; junction bases with no gene match: 3. The CDR3 extends over 13 amino acids. Germline CDR1 reads SGDLS; CDR2 reads YYNGEE. CDR3 DNA sequence: TGTGCCAGCAGCGTGGACAGGGTGGATGAGCAGTTCTTC. It translates to CASSVDRVDEQFF.

The chain recombines TRBV2 with TRBJ2-2, with unresolved D. CDR1 and CDR2 (germline): SNHLY, FYNNEI. The CDR3 has 13 amino acids. Trimming shortened V by 7 bases and J by 6 bases, and 12 bases separated the two germline ends. Here the CDR3 DNA reads TGTGCCAGCACTCAAAGGGTTGCCGGGGAGCTGTTTTTT. As protein: CASTQRVAGELFF.

This clone turned up a few times. This chain connects TRBV29-1 to TRBJ2-3; D is uncertain. Germline V gene lookup returns CDR1 SQVTM and CDR2 ANQGSEA. Between the trimmed V and J ends, which lost 8 bases and 0 bases, there was a span of 9 bases. CDR3 length: 12 residues. Written as DNA, the CDR3 is TGCAGCCTAGGACCCAGCACAGATACGCAGTATTTT. Its protein product is CSLGPSTDTQYF.

The chain joins TRBV4-3 to TRBJ2-1; perhaps TRBD1 as D (5 bases). The V end lost 5 bases, the J end lost 6 bases, and 20 bases lay between the germline ends. CDR1 is LGHNA, CDR2 YSLEER, per germline. The CDR3 contains 16 residues. Here the CDR3 DNA reads TGCGCCAGCAGCTTCTCATTGATCAGGGTGGGCAATGAGCAGTTCTTC. Residues: CASSFSLIRVGNEQFF.

The V gene is TRBV5-1, the J gene TRBJ2-7, with D possibly matching TRBD1 (5 bases). The germline V gene encodes CDR1 SGHRS and CDR2 YFSETQ. CDR3 length equals 12 residues. Trimming took off 7 bases at V and 3 bases at J, with 11 bases between the two ends. The CDR3 DNA is TGCGCCAGCGGCCAGGGTAACTACGAGCAGTACTTC. Translation: CASGQGNYEQYF.

The chain combines TRBV28 with TRBJ2-7; TRBD1 might be the D (5 bases). V dropped 7 bases and J dropped 3 bases, with 7 bases sitting between them. The V gene's germline CDR1 is MDHEN and CDR2 SYDVKM. The CDR3 is 11 amino acids. CDR3 region: CASIQGYEQYF. CDR3 nucleotides: TGTGCCAGCATTCAGGGCTACGAGCAGTACTTC.

This clone was found a few times. The sample holds other DNA sequences that translate to the same CDR3. This chain joins TRBV5-1 and TRBJ2-7, with a tentative D call TRBD2 (5 bases). Germline CDR1 and CDR2: SGHRS and YFSETQ. Trimming took off 4 bases at V and 0 bases at J, with 5 bases between the two ends. The CDR3 loop spans 12 amino acids. In DNA, the CDR3 is TGCGCCAGCAGCCGGGACTCCTACGAGCAGTACTTC. Encoded protein: CASSRDSYEQYF.

This clone turned up a few times. The V gene is TRBV30, the J gene TRBJ1-4; D may be TRBD1 (6 bases). The germline V and J ends were trimmed by 7 bases and 7 bases, with 25 bases remaining between them. Germline assignment: CDR1 GTSNPN and CDR2 SVGIG (reference sequence). This CDR3 spans 16 amino acids. The CDR3 coding sequence is TGTGCCTTGTATCACTTCACACAGGGTTCGAGTGAAAAACTGTTTTTT. Translation: CALYHFTQGSSEKLFF.

This clone was found a few times. The CDR3 sequence is CASSSLTGNTEAFF. CDR3 DNA sequence: TGTGCCAGCAGCTCCCTAACAGGGAACACTGAAGCTTTCTTT. The chain uses TRBV7-2 and TRBJ1-1; a weak D match, TRBD1 (5 bases). There are 14 residues in the CDR3. V gave up 4 bases and J gave up 1 base, with 10 bases separating them. Germline CDR1 is SGHTA and CDR2 is FQGNSA.

This clone was seen a few times. The gene calls are TRBV11-3 and TRBJ2-1, with D uncertain. With 2 bases removed from V and 9 bases from J, the gap between germline ends came to 5 bases. The CDR3 totals 11 residues. The V gene's germline CDR1 is SGHNT and CDR2 YENEEA. CDR3 nucleotides: TGTGCCAGCAGCTTACCCCGTGAGCAGTTCTTC. Amino acid sequence: CASSLPREQFF. The whole variable domain, filled in from reference TRBV11-3 and TRBJ2-1, reads EAGVVQSPRYKIIEKKQPVAFWCNPISGHNTLYWYLQNLGQGPELLIRYENEEAVDDSQLPKDRFSAERLKGVDSTLKIQPAELGDSAVYLCASSLPREQFFGPGTRLTVL.

The chain has TRBV29-1 and TRBJ2-1; no clear D gene. The ends were cut back, 5 bases at V and 7 bases at J, with 9 bases in the middle. Germline CDR1 and CDR2: SQVTM and ANQGSEA. This CDR3 region has 11 residues. CDR3 coding DNA: TGCAGCGTTTCGGGCCGGAATGAGCAGTTCTTC. It is translated as CSVSGRNEQFF.

This clone was seen a few times. V usage is TRBV4-3 and J usage is TRBJ2-7; tentative D call: TRBD1 (5 bases). V dropped 1 base and J dropped 1 base, with 8 bases sitting between them. This CDR3 has 14 amino acids. CDR1 and CDR2 from the germline V gene are LGHNA and YSLEER. The CDR3 bases are TGCGCCAGCAGCCAAGGGAGACAGTCCTACGAGCAGTACTTC. Protein sequence: CASSQGRQSYEQYF.

The V and J genes are TRBV2 and TRBJ2-1; 11 nucleotides agree with TRBD2. This CDR3 contains 15 residues. Germline CDR1 reads SNHLY; CDR2 reads FYNNEI. Trimming cost V 6 bases and J 5 bases; bases outside gene matches: 6. The CDR3 region is CASRQMTSGNNEQFF. The CDR3 DNA is TGTGCCAGCAGGCAAATGACTAGCGGGAACAATGAGCAGTTCTTC.

V is TRBV7-2 and J is TRBJ2-5; D remains ambiguous. Trimming took off 1 base at V and 1 base at J, with 7 bases between the two ends. The CDR3 covers 14 residues. Germline CDR1 reads SGHTA; CDR2 reads FQGNSA. The DNA for the CDR3 is TGTGCCAGCAGCTTAGTTCAGAGCCAAGAGACCCAGTACTTC. This codes for CASSLVQSQETQYF.

This clone was picked up one time. The same CDR3 can be traced to other DNA sequences in this sample. V usage is TRBV2 and J usage is TRBJ2-2; tentative D call: TRBD1 (6 bases). The germline V gene has CDR1 SNHLY and CDR2 FYNNEI. The V gene lost 7 bases and the J gene lost 0 bases, with 9 bases spanning the gap. CDR3 length: 14 amino acids. The DNA of the CDR3 is TGTGCCAGCATCGGACAGCCGAACACCGGGGAGCTGTTTTTT. This translates into CASIGQPNTGELFF.

The chain joins TRBV29-1 to TRBJ2-3; D tentatively reads TRBD1 or TRBD2 (5 bases each). The CDR3 loop spans 14 amino acids. Germline loops: CDR1 SQVTM, CDR2 ANQGSEA. Trimming took off 2 bases at V and 8 bases at J, with 17 bases between the two ends. The CDR3 DNA reads TGCAGCGTTGAACCCCCGACCTCCGGGACTACGCAGTATTTT. Amino acids: CSVEPPTSGTTQYF.

In nucleotides, the CDR3 is TGTGCCAGCAGCCAAGATTGGGCAGGGACCCAGTACTTC. This translates into CASSQDWAGTQYF. V and J are TRBV14 and TRBJ2-5; D remains unclear. The CDR3 extends over 13 amino acids. From germline, CDR1 is SGHDN and CDR2 FVKESK. V lost 0 bases and J lost 7, with 9 bases in between.

This clone was detected a few times. The chain uses TRBV9 and TRBJ2-5; 9 positions agree with TRBD2. The V gene's germline CDR1 is SGDLS and CDR2 YYNGEE. Trimming removed 3 bases from V and 4 bases from J; junction bases left unmatched: 7. This CDR3 contains 15 residues. CDR3 DNA sequence: TGTGCCAGCAGCGGAACTAGCGGGTTGGGAGAGACCCAGTACTTC. The encoded protein is CASSGTSGLGETQYF. The complete variable domain, with remaining parts taken from reference TRBV9 and TRBJ2-5, reads DSGVTQTPKHLITATGQRVTLRCSPRSGDLSVYWYQQSLDQGLQFLIQYYNGEERAKGNILERFSAQQFPDLHSELNLSSLELGDSALYFCASSGTSGLGETQYFGPGTRLLVL.

This clone turned up a few times. The genes are TRBV29-1 and TRBJ1-2, with D tentatively TRBD1 (6 bases). V lost 6 bases and J lost 0, with 14 bases in between. Germline CDR1 SQVTM, CDR2 ANQGSEA. The CDR3 runs to 14 residues. CDR3: CSVTRGSTNYGYTF. CDR3 nucleotide sequence: TGCAGCGTGACCAGGGGATCCACTAACTATGGCTACACCTTC.

The chain couples TRBV5-6 to TRBJ2-3; D may correspond to TRBD1 or TRBD2 (5 bases each). The CDR3 spans 16 residues. Per germline, CDR1 SGHDT and CDR2 YYEEEE. V was trimmed by 0 bases and J by 5 bases, leaving 16 bases between them. CDR3 region: CASSLGSFGTGDTQYF. The CDR3, as DNA: TGTGCCAGCAGCTTGGGATCCTTTGGGACGGGAGATACGCAGTATTTT.

Concerning this clone: Other DNA sequences in this sample translate to the same CDR3. The V and J genes are TRBV5-1 and TRBJ2-1; D may correspond to TRBD1 or TRBD2 (5 bases each). The ends were cut back, 0 bases at V and 10 bases at J, with 8 bases in the middle. CDR1 is SGHRS, CDR2 YFSETQ, per germline. The CDR3 is 12 amino acids. CDR3 coding DNA: TGCGCCAGCAGCTTGGAGGGGACCGAGCAGTTCTTC. Encoded protein: CASSLEGTEQFF.

The V gene is TRBV28, the J gene TRBJ2-7; TRBD1 might be the D (6 bases). Trimming removed 6 bases at V and 0 bases at J, with 15 bases between. This CDR3 has 15 residues. Germline assignment: CDR1 MDHEN and CDR2 SYDVKM. In DNA form, the CDR3 reads TGTGCCAGCAGCCCCCCGACAGGTAGCTCCTACGAGCAGTACTTC. This gives the protein CASSPPTGSSYEQYF.

This clone was recorded a few times. The genes are TRBV7-9 and TRBJ1-4; 7 positions agree with TRBD1. The V segment lost 5 bases and the J segment 3 bases; nucleotides outside the gene matches: 9. CDR3 length: 16 residues. The germline V gene has CDR1 SEHNR and CDR2 FQNEAQ (reference sequence). The CDR3 DNA is TGTGCCAGCAGCCAACAGGGGAGGATCGCTAATGAAAAACTGTTTTTT. This encodes CASSQQGRIANEKLFF.

The gene calls are TRBV9 and TRBJ1-2; unclear D gene. Per the germline V gene, CDR1 is SGDLS and CDR2 is YYNGEE. There are 16 residues in the CDR3. V dropped 0 bases and J dropped 3 bases, with 15 bases sitting between them. The DNA for the CDR3 is TGTGCCAGCAGCGTAGCCGCGTCGAACAGCGACTATGGCTACACCTTC. Translating gives CASSVAASNSDYGYTF.